This note documents a single TCR beta chain sequence. Germline lookup yields CDR1 SNHLY and CDR2 FYNNEI. The J segment lost 8 bases and the V segment lost 2 bases, leaving 9 bases of the junction unmatched. The CDR3 runs 15 residues. This specimen belongs to a study of Graves' ophthalmopathy and Graves' hyperthyroidism. Amplification from RNA transcripts yielded the TCR beta CDR3 regions. A first-round RT-PCR used HTBI primers, followed by a second-round multiplex PCR. TCRdb re-analysed the multiplex PCR reads in MiXCR, keeping a single row per CDR3 protein. Of almost 750,000 distinct CDR3 sequences in the sample, roughly two fifths were seen once.

The receptor was isolated from an adult man with Graves' ophthalmopathy. Material for sequencing was peripheral blood. The chain uses TRBV2 and TRBJ1-2; TRBD1 matches 9 bases. The CDR3 coding sequence is TGTGCCAGCAGTGAATGGGACAGGGAGTTCGAGGGCTACACCTTC. It codes for CASSEWDREFEGYTF.